The sequence of this T cell receptor (beta chain) was determined in a study of blood T cell repertoires in COVID-19. Per germline, CDR1 MDHEN and CDR2 SYDVKM. The CDR3 has 15 amino acids. V was clipped by 5 bases and J by 0 bases; unmatched bases: 7. TCRdb keeps only in-frame clones here, not all; method: immunoSEQ multiplex PCR. The table has some 120,000 clones, over 75% seen once. The sample was peripheral blood. The chain couples TRBV28 to TRBJ2-7; 7 bases line up with TRBD1. The origin of this receptor is a man aged 60 to 75 with acute or convalescent COVID-19. CDR3 DNA sequence: TGTGCCAGCAGTCCGACCGGGACAGTCTCCTACGAGCAGTACTTC. Protein: CASSPTGTVSYEQYF.